This T cell receptor beta chain was recovered during a study of blood T cell repertoires in COVID-19. The assay was immunoSEQ multiplex PCR, and TCRdb's table has in-frame clones only and misses some. This table holds roughly 70,000 clones, around 90% found once. Germline V gene sequence: CDR1 LGHNA, CDR2 YSLEER. The CDR3 runs 15 residues. V dropped 3 bases and J dropped 8; count of bases not matched to a gene: 7. Sequencing was performed on peripheral blood. This sequence originates from a human donor in a cohort sampled during active COVID-19. The genes are TRBV4-3 and TRBJ1-4; the match to TRBD1 covers 9 bases. CDR3 sequence reads: CASSQGQGLWEKLFF. The CDR3 nucleotides read TGCGCCAGCAGCCAGGGACAGGGCTTATGGGAAAAACTGTTTTTT.